The clone carrying this TCR beta chain has at least ten counts. The data originate from a study of T cells in Graves' hyperthyroidism and ophthalmopathy. The CDR3 length is 15 residues. Germline V CDR1 and CDR2: MDHEN, SYDVKM. V dropped 3 bases and J dropped 1 base, with 11 bases sitting between them. The source material, RNA transcripts, was used to amplify TCR beta CDR3 regions. HTBI primers were the set used in a first-round RT-PCR of the TCR CDR3. TCRdb used MiXCR to reprocess the multiplex PCR reads, holding one entry per CDR3 protein. This table holds 500,000 to 600,000 distinct CDR3 sequences, 20% found once.

The sample taken for sequencing was blood. The V call is TRBV28, the J call TRBJ2-3; a possible D gene is TRBD2 (6 bases). The receptor comes from a man aged 40-50 years with Graves' ophthalmopathy. CDR3 DNA sequence: TGTGCCAGCAGTTTTCGCGGGGTGGGCACAGATACGCAGTATTTT. This codes for CASSFRGVGTDTQYF.